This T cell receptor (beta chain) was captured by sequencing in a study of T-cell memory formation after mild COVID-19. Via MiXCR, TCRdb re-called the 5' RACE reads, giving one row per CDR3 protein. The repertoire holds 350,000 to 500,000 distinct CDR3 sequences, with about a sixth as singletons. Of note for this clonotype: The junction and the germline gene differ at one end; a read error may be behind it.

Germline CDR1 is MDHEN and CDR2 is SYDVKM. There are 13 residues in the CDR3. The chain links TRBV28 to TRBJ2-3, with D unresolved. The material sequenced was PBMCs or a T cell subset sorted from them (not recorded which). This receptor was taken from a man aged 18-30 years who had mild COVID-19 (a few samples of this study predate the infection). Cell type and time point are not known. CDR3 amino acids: CDSSSTDTDTQYF. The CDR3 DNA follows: TGTGACAGCAGTTCGACGGACACAGATACGCAGTATTTT.